This entry lists 32 T cell receptor beta chains sequenced from one sample in a study of blood T cell repertoires in COVID-19. The assay was immunoSEQ multiplex PCR, and TCRdb's table has in-frame clones only and misses some. The top ten hold under 2% of the sample, which has over 200,000 clones, 84% seen once. The material sequenced was PBMCs or T cells enriched from blood (not recorded which). The receptors here all came from a man in his fifties or sixties who had recovered from COVID-19.

This chain connects TRBV19 to TRBJ1-3; 9 bases match TRBD1. Germline CDR1 reads LNHDA; CDR2 reads SQIVND (reference sequence). This CDR3 is built from 16 residues. Losses at the gene ends were 7 bases for V and 0 bases for J; bases not matched to a gene: 7. The CDR3 sequence: CASTDTGQGSGNTIYF. The CDR3, as DNA: TGTGCCAGTACGGACACGGGACAGGGCTCTGGAAACACCATATATTTT.

The CDR3 DNA is TGTGCCAGCAGTTTTTCACAGGGGCTTTACAATGAGCAGTTCTTC. This encodes CASSFSQGLYNEQFF. The gene calls are TRBV28 and TRBJ2-1; 7 positions match TRBD1. The CDR3 extends over 15 amino acids. Trimming took 3 bases from V and 4 from J; bases not matched to a gene: 6. Germline V lookup: CDR1 MDHEN, CDR2 SYDVKM.

This clone was seen a handful of times. The chain carries TRBV20-1 and TRBJ1-1, with D hard to call. This CDR3 has 11 residues. CDR1 DFQATT and CDR2 SNEGSKA come from the germline V gene (reference sequence). V was clipped by 4 bases and J by 3 bases, with 6 bases between them. The CDR3 coding sequence is TGCAGTGCTACTCTCCACACTGAAGCTTTCTTT. This encodes CSATLHTEAFF.

V gene TRBV20-1 combines with J gene TRBJ2-4; no clear D. Trimming pared 4 bases from V and 8 bases from J, leaving 6 bases between. This CDR3 spans 10 amino acids. Looked up from germline, CDR1 is DFQATT and CDR2 is SNEGSKA (reference sequence). CDR3 coding DNA: TGCAGTGCTATCGAGGACATTCAGTACTTC. Protein sequence: CSAIEDIQYF.

The chain is built from TRBV27 and TRBJ1-1; TRBD1 matches at 7 bases. Germline CDR1 MNHEY, CDR2 SMNVEV (reference sequence). Trimming removed 5 bases from V and 3 bases from J; junction bases left unmatched: 6. CDR3 size: 14 residues. This chain's CDR3 is CASSPSGQYTEAFF. The DNA of the CDR3 is TGTGCCAGCAGTCCATCGGGACAGTACACTGAAGCTTTCTTT.

This clone was found a few times. V and J are TRBV2 and TRBJ2-2; D is ambiguous. The CDR3 contains 15 residues. Germline CDR1 is SNHLY and CDR2 is FYNNEI. Trimming left V 6 bases short and J 0 bases short, with 11 bases between. The CDR3 here is CASRIELTNTGELFF. DNA of the CDR3: TGTGCCAGCAGGATCGAGCTTACGAACACCGGGGAGCTGTTTTTT. The whole variable domain, remainder taken from reference TRBV2 and TRBJ2-2, is EPEVTQTPSHQVTQMGQEVILRCVPISNHLYFYWYRQILGQKVEFLVSFYNNEISEKSEIFDDQFSVERPDGSNFTLKIRSTKLEDSAMYFCASRIELTNTGELFFGEGSRLTVL.

The chain links TRBV19 to TRBJ1-1, with TRBD1 matching 8 bases. The CDR3 loop spans 15 amino acids. Germline V gives CDR1 LNHDA, CDR2 SQIVND (reference sequence). The ends lost 2 bases at V and 4 bases at J; junction bases unmatched: 6. The DNA for the CDR3 is TGTGCCAGTAGTATACAGGGGGCAGGGGGCACTGAAGCTTTCTTT. This codes for CASSIQGAGGTEAFF.

This chain links TRBV27 with TRBJ1-2, with D possibly matching TRBD1 (5 bases). The CDR3 has 13 amino acids. Deletions cut 10 bases from V and 4 bases from J, with 16 bases between. Germline CDR1 is MNHEY and CDR2 is SMNVEV (reference sequence). The CDR3 DNA reads as TGTGCCATATCGGGGGGGATTGGCTATGGCTACACCTTC. Protein product: CAISGGIGYGYTF.

This chain connects TRBV4-1 to TRBJ2-7; 8 bases line up with TRBD1. Trimming cost V 6 bases and J 3 bases; bases outside gene matches: 10. Germline V CDR1 and CDR2: MGHRA, YSYEKL. This CDR3 has 15 amino acids. CDR3: CASSFGQGAVYEQYF. The CDR3 coding sequence is TGCGCCAGCAGTTTCGGACAGGGAGCAGTCTACGAGCAGTACTTC.

The chain combines TRBV5-5 with TRBJ2-2; D is possibly TRBD1 (5 bases). V gave up 1 base and J gave up 5 bases, with 9 bases separating them. The CDR3 covers 14 residues. Germline lookup yields CDR1 SGHKS and CDR2 YYEKEE (reference sequence). The CDR3 DNA sequence: TGTGCCAGCAGCTTGTCCAGGGATACCGGGGAGCTGTTTTTT. This gives the protein CASSLSRDTGELFF.

This chain joins TRBV6-1 and TRBJ2-7, with D perhaps matching TRBD1 (6 bases). Germline V gives CDR1 MNHNS, CDR2 SASEGT. The V end lost 3 bases, the J end lost 6 bases, and 12 bases lay between the germline ends. The CDR3 runs 13 residues. The DNA for the CDR3 is TGTGCCAGCAGTGATTACAGGGTTGGCGAGCAGTACTTC. Amino acids: CASSDYRVGEQYF.

This chain uses TRBV5-1 with TRBJ2-3, with TRBD1 matching over 10 bases. The V segment lost 0 bases and the J segment 4 bases; nucleotides outside the gene matches: 5. The germline gives CDR1 SGHRS, CDR2 YFSETQ. This CDR3 spans 16 amino acids. The DNA of the CDR3 is TGCGCCAGCAGCTTGGTCGTGACAGGGGGCGCAGATACGCAGTATTTT. It is translated as CASSLVVTGGADTQYF.

The J gene is TRBJ2-2, the V gene TRBV7-8; TRBD1 agrees at 7 bases. The germline V gene encodes CDR1 SGHVS and CDR2 FQNEAQ. The trim removed 2 bases at V and 4 bases at J, leaving 7 bases unmatched. The CDR3 is 16 residues long. Here the CDR3 reads CASSLTRGRATGELFF. The CDR3 DNA follows: TGTGCCAGCAGCTTAACGAGGGGGCGAGCCACCGGGGAGCTGTTTTTT. The entire variable domain, with the rest obtained from reference TRBV7-8 and TRBJ2-2, is as follows: GAGVSQSPRYKVAKRGQDVALRCDPISGHVSLFWYQQALGQGPEFLTYFQNEAQLDKSGLPSDRFFAERPEGSVSTLKIQRTQQEDSAVYLCASSLTRGRATGELFFGEGSRLTVL.

The table lists this clone with a count of one. This sample also contains other DNA sequences that code for the same CDR3. J is TRBJ1-1 and V is TRBV10-3; no firm D call. The germline V gene has CDR1 ENHRY and CDR2 SYGVKD. The CDR3 runs to 14 residues. The V end was cut by 0 bases, the J end by 1 base, with 6 bases between. The DNA of the CDR3 is TGTGCCATCAGTGAGTCAGGAGGGAACACTGAAGCTTTCTTT. Translation gives CAISESGGNTEAFF.

V gene TRBV5-4 combines with J gene TRBJ1-3, with a possible D match to TRBD1 (5 bases). The CDR3 runs to 16 residues. Deletions cut 2 bases from V and 0 bases from J, with 12 bases between. Germline CDR1 and CDR2: SGHNT and YYREEE (reference sequence). The CDR3 nucleotides read TGTGCCAGCAGCTTACTTGGGGGGGACTCTGGAAACACCATATATTTT. This sequence encodes CASSLLGGDSGNTIYF.

The chain is built from TRBV11-2 and TRBJ2-2, with 12 bases matching TRBD2. Trimming cost V 5 bases and J 0 bases; bases outside gene matches: 4. CDR3 length: 17 residues. CDR1 is SGHAT, CDR2 FQNNGV, per germline. In DNA form, the CDR3 reads TGTGCCAGCAGCCTGACTAGCGGGGGAACGAACACCGGGGAGCTGTTTTTT. Residues: CASSLTSGGTNTGELFF. Complete variable domain (other parts from reference TRBV11-2 and TRBJ2-2): EAGVAQSPRYKIIEKRQSVAFWCNPISGHATLYWYQQILGQGPKLLIQFQNNGVVDDSQLPKDRFSAERLKGVDSTLKIQPAKLEDSAVYLCASSLTSGGTNTGELFFGEGSRLTVL.

This chain joins TRBV5-8 and TRBJ1-4; no firm D call. Germline CDR1 is SGHTS and CDR2 is YDEGEE. V lost 1 base to trimming and J lost 0 bases, with 13 bases between them. The CDR3 extends over 17 amino acids. This CDR3 is CASSLNGRGATNEKLFF. CDR3 sequence (DNA): TGTGCCAGCAGCTTGAATGGACGGGGTGCAACTAATGAAAAACTGTTTTTT.

This chain links TRBV5-1 with TRBJ1-1, with D perhaps matching TRBD1 (6 bases). Germline V gene lookup returns CDR1 SGHRS and CDR2 YFSETQ. The CDR3 consists of 15 residues. Trimming removed 5 bases at V and 1 base at J, with 15 bases between. The CDR3 here is CASSPTGQTNTEAFF. DNA for the CDR3: TGCGCCAGCAGTCCCACGGGACAAACGAACACTGAAGCTTTCTTT.

The chain is built from TRBV6-6 and TRBJ1-3, with D tentatively TRBD1 (5 bases). The CDR3 extends over 14 amino acids. Trimming removed 6 bases from V and 0 bases from J, with 9 bases in between. Germline V gene lookup returns CDR1 MNHNY and CDR2 SVGAGI (reference sequence). This CDR3 reads CASRKTASGNTIYF. The DNA for the CDR3 is TGTGCCAGCAGGAAGACAGCCTCTGGAAACACCATATATTTT.

The chain uses TRBV24-1 and TRBJ2-7; 9 nucleotides match TRBD2. The CDR3 loop spans 13 amino acids. The V gene's germline CDR1 is KGHDR and CDR2 SFDVKD. After removal of 4 bases from V and 6 bases from J, the junction contained 3 bases not matched to a gene. The CDR3 loop is CATSERGGSEQYF. The DNA for the CDR3 is TGTGCCACCAGTGAGCGGGGGGGTAGCGAGCAGTACTTC.

This chain connects TRBV11-3 to TRBJ1-2; TRBD1 might be the D (5 bases). Looked up from germline, CDR1 is SGHNT and CDR2 is YENEEA. The CDR3 consists of 14 residues. V was clipped by 5 bases and J by 5 bases, with 15 bases between them. The CDR3: CASSREVGGYGYTF. The CDR3 DNA sequence: TGTGCCAGCAGCCGGGAAGTCGGGGGATATGGCTACACCTTC.

The V gene is TRBV23-1, the J gene TRBJ1-2; the match to TRBD1 covers 8 bases. TRBV23-1 is treated as an ORF (open reading frame) with a function not yet certain. There are 16 residues in the CDR3. Germline trimming cut 0 bases from V and 3 bases from J; bases unmatched to any gene: 6. The CDR3 here is CASSQSKKTGDYGYTF. The DNA for the CDR3 is TGCGCCAGCAGTCAATCGAAAAAGACAGGGGACTATGGCTACACCTTC.

This clone was seen once. This sequence joins TRBV5-1 and TRBJ1-2; D possibly corresponds to TRBD1 (6 bases). This CDR3 contains 14 residues. Between the trimmed V and J ends, which lost 7 bases and 3 bases, there was a span of 16 bases. Germline CDR1 reads SGHRS; CDR2 reads YFSETQ. This CDR3 is CASGEQGSDYGYTF. CDR3 bases: TGCGCCAGCGGTGAACAGGGATCTGACTATGGCTACACCTTC.

The rearrangement uses TRBV6-5 and TRBJ1-2; 7 bases fit TRBD1. CDR1 and CDR2 (germline): MNHEY, SVGAGI. Trimming at V came to 6 bases and at J to 5 bases, leaving 6 bases not matched to a gene. CDR3 length: 13 residues. The CDR3 bases are TGTGCCAGCAGACAGGGGCGAGGGTATGGCTACACCTTC. Its protein product is CASRQGRGYGYTF.

CDR3 nucleotides: TGCAGCGCCTCCTCGACAGGTACAAACACCATATATTTT. Translation gives CSASSTGTNTIYF. The gene calls are TRBV29-1 and TRBJ1-3; perhaps TRBD1 as D (6 bases). With 7 bases removed from V and 6 bases from J, the gap between germline ends came to 16 bases. There are 13 residues in the CDR3. Germline V gives CDR1 SQVTM, CDR2 ANQGSEA.

The J gene is TRBJ2-2, the V gene TRBV5-1, with D maybe TRBD1 (5 bases). The V gene lost 3 bases and the J gene lost 3 bases, with 12 bases spanning the gap. This CDR3 contains 15 residues. Looked up from germline, CDR1 is SGHRS and CDR2 is YFSETQ. The CDR3 bases are TGCGCCAGCAGCTGGACAATAACAGACACCGGGGAGCTGTTTTTT. This sequence encodes CASSWTITDTGELFF.

The V call is TRBV5-5, the J call TRBJ1-3, with D possibly matching TRBD1 (5 bases). The CDR3 loop spans 15 amino acids. V was trimmed by 4 bases and J by 0 bases, leaving 11 bases between them. Germline CDR1 and CDR2: SGHKS and YYEKEE (reference sequence). CDR3 nucleotides: TGTGCCAGCAGCCATGACAGTAACTCTGGAAACACCATATATTTT. As protein: CASSHDSNSGNTIYF.

V is TRBV7-2 and J is TRBJ1-3; 9 nucleotides agree with TRBD1. CDR3 length: 16 amino acids. CDR1 and CDR2 from the germline V gene are SGHTA and FQGNSA. V was pared by 4 bases and J by 2 bases, with 6 bases of the junction left unmatched. CDR3 nucleotides: TGTGCCAGCAGCTATTCCGGGACAGGGACTGGAAACACCATATATTTT. Translated, it gives CASSYSGTGTGNTIYF. Full variable domain (outside the CDR3, taken from reference TRBV7-2 and TRBJ1-3): GAGVSQSPSNKVTEKGKDVELRCDPISGHTALYWYRQSLGQGLEFLIYFQGNSAPDKSGLPSDRFSAERTGGSVSTLTIQRTQQEDSAVYLCASSYSGTGTGNTIYFGEGSWLTVV.

The chain carries TRBV4-3 and TRBJ2-1; D gene unclear. The germline gives CDR1 LGHNA, CDR2 YSLEER. The V end lost 0 bases, the J end lost 12 bases, and 18 bases lay between the germline ends. This CDR3 is 15 amino acids long. CDR3 loop: CASSQDNGDLLGQFF. The CDR3 DNA reads TGCGCCAGCAGCCAAGATAATGGAGACCTCTTGGGGCAGTTCTTC.

V and J are TRBV12-5 and TRBJ1-5; the D is unclear. Germline CDR1 LGHNT, CDR2 FRNRAP. This CDR3 is 15 amino acids long. V was trimmed by 1 base and J by 0 bases, leaving 7 bases between them. This chain's CDR3 is CASGLAQDSNQPQHF. The CDR3 DNA reads TGTGCTAGTGGTTTGGCGCAGGATAGCAATCAGCCCCAGCATTTT.

This sequence joins TRBV6-5 and TRBJ1-3; 7 nucleotides match TRBD1. After removal of 5 bases from V and 4 bases from J, the junction contained 5 bases not matched to a gene. The germline V gene has CDR1 MNHEY and CDR2 SVGAGI. The CDR3 runs 14 residues. CDR3 DNA: TGTGCCAGCAGTCCACAGGGGCTCGGAAACACCATATATTTT. Amino acids: CASSPQGLGNTIYF.

The chain employs TRBV11-3 and TRBJ1-2, with 7 bases lining up with TRBD1. The V gene end was trimmed by 5 bases and the J gene end by 8 bases; junction bases not matched to a gene: 11. Germline CDR1 SGHNT, CDR2 YENEEA. The CDR3 totals 14 residues. In DNA form, the CDR3 reads TGTGCCAGCAGCCCTTGGCAAACAGGGGACGGCTACACCTTC. Its protein is CASSPWQTGDGYTF.